This record covers a single TCR beta chain. This sample was taken from a study of blood T cell repertoires in COVID-19. Produced via immunoSEQ multiplex PCR; TCRdb's table is partial and in-frame only. Here the sample spans around 300,000 clones, more than 70% being singletons. The study recruited people aged 18 to 89 years across approximately 25 US areas. V shed 6 bases and J 5 bases; nucleotides not matched to a gene: 7. Germline CDR1 is LNHDA and CDR2 is SQIVND (reference sequence). There are 14 residues in the CDR3. The chain links TRBV19 to TRBJ1-1; 9 bases line up with TRBD1. This sequence originates from a woman in her fifties or sixties in a cohort exposed to, infected with or recovered from COVID-19 (not recorded which). Sequencing input: PBMCs or T cells enriched from blood (not recorded which). CDR3 sequence reads: CASSPDRGGTEAFF. As DNA, the CDR3 is TGTGCCAGTAGCCCGGACAGGGGAGGGACTGAAGCTTTCTTT.